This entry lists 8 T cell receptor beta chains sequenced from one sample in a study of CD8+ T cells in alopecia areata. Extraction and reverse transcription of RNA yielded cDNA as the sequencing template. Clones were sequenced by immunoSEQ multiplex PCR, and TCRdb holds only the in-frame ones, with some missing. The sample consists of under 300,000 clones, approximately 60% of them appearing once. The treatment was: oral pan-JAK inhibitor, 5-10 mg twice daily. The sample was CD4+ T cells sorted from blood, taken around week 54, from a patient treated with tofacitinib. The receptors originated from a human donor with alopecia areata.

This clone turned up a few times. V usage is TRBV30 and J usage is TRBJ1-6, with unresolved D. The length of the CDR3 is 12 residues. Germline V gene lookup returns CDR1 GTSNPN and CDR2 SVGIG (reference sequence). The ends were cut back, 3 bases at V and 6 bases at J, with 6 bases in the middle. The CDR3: CAWSSTNSPLHF. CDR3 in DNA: TGTGCCTGGAGCAGTACTAATTCACCCCTCCACTTT.

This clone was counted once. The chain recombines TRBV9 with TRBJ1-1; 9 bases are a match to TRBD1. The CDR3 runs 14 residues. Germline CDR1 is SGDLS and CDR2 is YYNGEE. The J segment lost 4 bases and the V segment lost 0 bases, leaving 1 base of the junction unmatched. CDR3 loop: CASSVGDRATEAFF. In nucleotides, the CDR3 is TGTGCCAGCAGCGTAGGGGACAGGGCCACTGAAGCTTTCTTT. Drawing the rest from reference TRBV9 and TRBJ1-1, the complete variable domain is DSGVTQTPKHLITATGQRVTLRCSPRSGDLSVYWYQQSLDQGLQFLIQYYNGEERAKGNILERFSAQQFPDLHSELNLSSLELGDSALYFCASSVGDRATEAFFGQGTRLTVV.

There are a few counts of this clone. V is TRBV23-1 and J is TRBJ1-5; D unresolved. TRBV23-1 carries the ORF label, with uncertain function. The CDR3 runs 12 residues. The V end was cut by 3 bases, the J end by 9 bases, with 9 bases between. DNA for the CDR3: TGCGCCAGCAGTCATGTCCTCCGGCCCCAGCATTTT. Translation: CASSHVLRPQHF.

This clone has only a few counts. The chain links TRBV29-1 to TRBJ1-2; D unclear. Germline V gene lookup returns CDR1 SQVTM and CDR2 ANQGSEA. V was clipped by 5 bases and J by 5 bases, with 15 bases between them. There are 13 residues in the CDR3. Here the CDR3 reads CSVQARGSYGYTF. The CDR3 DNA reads TGCAGCGTTCAGGCTCGGGGAAGTTATGGCTACACCTTC.

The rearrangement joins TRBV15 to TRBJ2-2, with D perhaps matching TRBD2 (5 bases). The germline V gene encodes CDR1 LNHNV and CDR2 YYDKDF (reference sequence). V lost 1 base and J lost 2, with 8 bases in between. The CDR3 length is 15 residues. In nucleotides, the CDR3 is TGTGCCACCAGCAGAGTTAGGACTAACACCGGGGAGCTGTTTTTT. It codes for CATSRVRTNTGELFF.

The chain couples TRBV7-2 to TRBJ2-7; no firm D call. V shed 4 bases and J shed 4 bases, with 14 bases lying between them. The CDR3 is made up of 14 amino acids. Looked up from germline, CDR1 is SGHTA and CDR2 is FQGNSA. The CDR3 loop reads CASSSVGKWYEQYF. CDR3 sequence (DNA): TGTGCCAGCAGCTCGGTGGGGAAGTGGTACGAGCAGTACTTC.

The CDR3 is CASRRQVAGTTGELFF. The CDR3 nucleotides are TGTGCCAGCAGACGACAAGTAGCGGGGACCACCGGGGAGCTGTTTTTT. The chain joins TRBV2 to TRBJ2-2, with 8 bases identical to TRBD2. V gave up 6 bases and J gave up 4 bases; unmatched junction bases: 10. The CDR3 extends over 16 amino acids. Looked up from germline, CDR1 is SNHLY and CDR2 is FYNNEI.

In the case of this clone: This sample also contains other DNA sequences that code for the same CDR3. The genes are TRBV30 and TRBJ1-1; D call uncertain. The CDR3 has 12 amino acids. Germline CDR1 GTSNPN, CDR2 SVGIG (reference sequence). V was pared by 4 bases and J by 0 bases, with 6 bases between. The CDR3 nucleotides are TGTGCCTGGATTAGGGTGAACACTGAAGCTTTCTTT. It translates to CAWIRVNTEAFF.